This entry describes one T cell receptor beta chain. This record belongs to a study of blood T cell repertoires in COVID-19. In germline, CDR1 is LNHDA, CDR2 SQIVND (reference sequence). The length of the CDR3 is 14 residues. The V segment lost 9 bases and the J segment 3 bases; nucleotides outside the gene matches: 9. In the authors' workflow: Reference gene primer amplification in the assay estimated nucleated cell counts. Generated by immunoSEQ multiplex PCR, the TCRdb table keeps only in-frame clones and is missing some. D and trimming come from the DNA, and the V and J calls and clone size come from that table. The data contain about 120,000 clones, around 85% of them seen just once; the ten biggest clones take up 2% to 3%.

Sequencing was done on a sample of peripheral blood. This TCR was sampled from a man aged 45 to 65 with acute or convalescent COVID-19. The chain employs TRBV19 and TRBJ2-5; TRBD1 aligns across 8 bases. CDR3 protein: CASLGQGGEETQYF. The CDR3 DNA is TGTGCCAGCCTCGGACAGGGAGGAGAAGAGACCCAGTACTTC.